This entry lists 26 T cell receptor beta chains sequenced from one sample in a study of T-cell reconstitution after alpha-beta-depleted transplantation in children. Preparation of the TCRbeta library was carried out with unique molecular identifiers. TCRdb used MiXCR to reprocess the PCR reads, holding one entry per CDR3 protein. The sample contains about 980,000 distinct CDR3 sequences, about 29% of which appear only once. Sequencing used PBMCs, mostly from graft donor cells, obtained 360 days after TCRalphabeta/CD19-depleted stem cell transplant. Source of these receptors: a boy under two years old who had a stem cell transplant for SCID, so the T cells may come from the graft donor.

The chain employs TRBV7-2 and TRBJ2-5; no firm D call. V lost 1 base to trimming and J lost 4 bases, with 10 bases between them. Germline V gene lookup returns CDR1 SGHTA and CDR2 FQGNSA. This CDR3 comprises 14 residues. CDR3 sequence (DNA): TGTGCCAGCAGCTTAGAGCAGGTTGCAGAGACCCAGTACTTC. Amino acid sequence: CASSLEQVAETQYF.

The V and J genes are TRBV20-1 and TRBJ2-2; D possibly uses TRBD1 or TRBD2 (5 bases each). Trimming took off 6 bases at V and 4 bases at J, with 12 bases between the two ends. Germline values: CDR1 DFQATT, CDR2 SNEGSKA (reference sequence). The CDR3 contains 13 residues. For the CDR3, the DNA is TGCAGTGCCCGGGGCAGGGTCACCGGGGAGCTGTTTTTT. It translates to CSARGRVTGELFF.

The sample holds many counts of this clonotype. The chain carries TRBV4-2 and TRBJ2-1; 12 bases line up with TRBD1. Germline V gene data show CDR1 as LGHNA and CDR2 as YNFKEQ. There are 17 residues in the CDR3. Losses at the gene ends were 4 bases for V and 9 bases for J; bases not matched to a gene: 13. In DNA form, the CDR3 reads TGTGCCAGCAGCCGAACCGGGACAGGGGGCTCATCTGTTGAGCAGTTCTTC. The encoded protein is CASSRTGTGGSSVEQFF.

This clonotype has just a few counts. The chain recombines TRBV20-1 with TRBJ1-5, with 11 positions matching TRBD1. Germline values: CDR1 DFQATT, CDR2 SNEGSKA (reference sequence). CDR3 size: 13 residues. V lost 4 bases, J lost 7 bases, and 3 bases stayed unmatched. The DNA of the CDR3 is TGCAGTGCTACAAGGGACAGGGGGCAGCCCCAGCATTTT. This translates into CSATRDRGQPQHF.

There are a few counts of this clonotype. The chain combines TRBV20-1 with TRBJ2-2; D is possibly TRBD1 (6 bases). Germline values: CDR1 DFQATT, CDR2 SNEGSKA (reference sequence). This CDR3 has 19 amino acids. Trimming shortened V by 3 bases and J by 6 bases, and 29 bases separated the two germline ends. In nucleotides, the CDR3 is TGCAGTGCTAGCAGTTTGGGCAGGGGAAACGAACGGCGTCCCGGGGAGCTGTTTTTT. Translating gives CSASSLGRGNERRPGELFF.

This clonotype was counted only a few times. CDR3 nucleotides: TGTGCCAGCAGTTTATCGTATTCGCACAGCCCCTACGAGCAGTACTTC. Translating it yields CASSLSYSHSPYEQYF. This rearrangement joins TRBV27 to TRBJ2-7; D is unresolved. Germline-derived CDR1 and CDR2 are MNHEY and SMNVEV (reference sequence). The V end lost 0 bases, the J end lost 2 bases, and 14 bases lay between the germline ends. The CDR3 contains 16 residues.

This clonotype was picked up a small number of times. CDR3 sequence (DNA): TGTGCCAGCAGTCTGGACAGGGGAAGAGGGTCCTACAATGAGCAGTTCTTC. This codes for CASSLDRGRGSYNEQFF. The V gene is TRBV28, the J gene TRBJ2-1; 9 positions agree with TRBD1. Germline V lookup: CDR1 MDHEN, CDR2 SYDVKM. The CDR3 consists of 17 residues. V lost 5 bases to trimming and J lost 1 base; unmatched junction nucleotides: 9.

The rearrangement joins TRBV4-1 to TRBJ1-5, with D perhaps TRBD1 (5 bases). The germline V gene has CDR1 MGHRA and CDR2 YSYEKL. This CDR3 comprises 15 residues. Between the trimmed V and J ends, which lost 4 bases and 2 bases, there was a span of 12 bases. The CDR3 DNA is TGCGCCAGCAGCCGCATAAGGGGTGGCAATCAGCCCCAGCATTTT. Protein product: CASSRIRGGNQPQHF.

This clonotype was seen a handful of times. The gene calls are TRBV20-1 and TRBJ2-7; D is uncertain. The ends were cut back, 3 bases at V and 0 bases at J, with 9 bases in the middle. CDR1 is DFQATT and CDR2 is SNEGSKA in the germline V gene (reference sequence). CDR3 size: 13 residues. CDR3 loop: CSASSTISYEQYF. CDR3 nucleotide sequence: TGCAGTGCTAGTTCAACTATCTCCTACGAGCAGTACTTC.

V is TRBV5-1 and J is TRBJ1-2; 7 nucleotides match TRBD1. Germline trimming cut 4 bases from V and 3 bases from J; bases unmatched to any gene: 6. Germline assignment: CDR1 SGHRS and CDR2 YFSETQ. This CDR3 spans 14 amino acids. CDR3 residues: CASSRRDRDYGYTF. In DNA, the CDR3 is TGCGCCAGCAGCCGGAGGGACAGAGACTATGGCTACACCTTC. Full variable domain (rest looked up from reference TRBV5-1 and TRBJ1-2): KAGVTQTPRYLIKTRGQQVTLSCSPISGHRSVSWYQQTPGQGLQFLFEYFSETQRNKGNFPGRFSGRQFSNSRSEMNVSTLELGDSALYLCASSRRDRDYGYTFGSGTRLTVV.

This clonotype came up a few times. CDR3 sequence (DNA): TGTGCCAGCAGTCCGGTGGGGGGGCGCGATGAAGCTTTCTTT. Translation: CASSPVGGRDEAFF. V and J are TRBV7-2 and TRBJ1-1; possibly TRBD1 for D (6 bases). Germline loops: CDR1 SGHTA, CDR2 FQGNSA. Trimming cost V 6 bases and J 7 bases, with 18 bases left between them. The CDR3 spans 14 residues.

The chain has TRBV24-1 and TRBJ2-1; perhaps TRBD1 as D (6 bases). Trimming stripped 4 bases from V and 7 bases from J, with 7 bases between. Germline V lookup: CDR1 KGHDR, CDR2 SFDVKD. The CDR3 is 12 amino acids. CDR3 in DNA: TGTGCCACCAGTGAACAGGGTAATGAGCAGTTCTTC. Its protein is CATSEQGNEQFF.

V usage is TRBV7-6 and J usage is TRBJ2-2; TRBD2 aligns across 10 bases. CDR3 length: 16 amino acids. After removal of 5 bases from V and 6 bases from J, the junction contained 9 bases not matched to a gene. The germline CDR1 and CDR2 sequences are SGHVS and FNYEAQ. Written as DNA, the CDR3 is TGTGCCAGCAGCCCCCCTAGCGGGGGCCGCGCCGGGGAGCTGTTTTTT. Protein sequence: CASSPPSGGRAGELFF.

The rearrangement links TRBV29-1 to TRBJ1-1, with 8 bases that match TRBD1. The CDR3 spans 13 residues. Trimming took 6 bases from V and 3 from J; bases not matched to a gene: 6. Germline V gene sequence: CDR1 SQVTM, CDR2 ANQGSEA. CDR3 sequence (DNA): TGCAGCGTGGCGCAGGGGGCCGACACTGAAGCTTTCTTT. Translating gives CSVAQGADTEAFF.

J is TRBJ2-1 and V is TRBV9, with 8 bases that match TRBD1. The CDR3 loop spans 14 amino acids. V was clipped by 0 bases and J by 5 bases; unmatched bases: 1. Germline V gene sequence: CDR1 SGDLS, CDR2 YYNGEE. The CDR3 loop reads CASSVGQGNNEQFF. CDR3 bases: TGTGCCAGCAGCGTAGGACAGGGGAACAATGAGCAGTTCTTC.

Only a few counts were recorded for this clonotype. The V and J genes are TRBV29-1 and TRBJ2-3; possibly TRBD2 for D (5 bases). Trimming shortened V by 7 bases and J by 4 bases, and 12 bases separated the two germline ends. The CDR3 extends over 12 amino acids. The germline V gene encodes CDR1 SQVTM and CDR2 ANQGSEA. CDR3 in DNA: TGCAGCGATACTAGTTTGTCAGATACGCAGTATTTT. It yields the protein CSDTSLSDTQYF.

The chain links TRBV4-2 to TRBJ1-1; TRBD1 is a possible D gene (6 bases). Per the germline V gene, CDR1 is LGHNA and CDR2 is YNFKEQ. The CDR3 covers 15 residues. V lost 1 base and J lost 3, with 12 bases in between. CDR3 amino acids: CASSQGEAGDTEAFF. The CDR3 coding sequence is TGTGCCAGCAGCCAAGGAGAGGCAGGGGACACTGAAGCTTTCTTT.

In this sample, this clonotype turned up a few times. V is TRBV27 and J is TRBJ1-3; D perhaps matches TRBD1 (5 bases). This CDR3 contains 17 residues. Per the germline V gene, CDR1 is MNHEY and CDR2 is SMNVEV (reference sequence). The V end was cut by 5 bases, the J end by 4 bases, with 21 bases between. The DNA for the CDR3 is TGTGCCAGCAGTCCCCATAAATCAGGGCAGAAGGGAAACACCATATATTTT. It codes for CASSPHKSGQKGNTIYF.

The CDR3 here is CASSVYRQTESTDTQYF. In DNA, the CDR3 is TGTGCCAGCAGTGTTTACCGACAGACCGAAAGCACAGATACGCAGTATTTT. The chain carries TRBV11-2 and TRBJ2-3; TRBD1 might be the D (5 bases). The CDR3 is 17 amino acids. The ends were cut back, 6 bases at V and 0 bases at J, with 19 bases in the middle. The germline gives CDR1 SGHAT, CDR2 FQNNGV.

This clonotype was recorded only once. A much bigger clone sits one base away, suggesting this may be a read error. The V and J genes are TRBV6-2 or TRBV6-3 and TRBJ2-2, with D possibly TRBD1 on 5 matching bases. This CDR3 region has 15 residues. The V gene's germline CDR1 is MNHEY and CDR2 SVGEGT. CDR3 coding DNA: TGTGGCAGCAGTTATAAACAGGAGATCACCGGGGAGCTGTTTTTT. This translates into CGSSYKQEITGELFF.

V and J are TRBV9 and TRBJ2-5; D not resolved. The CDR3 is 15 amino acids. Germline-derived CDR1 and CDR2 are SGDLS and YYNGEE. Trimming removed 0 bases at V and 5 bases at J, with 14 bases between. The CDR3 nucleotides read TGTGCCAGCAGCGTAGGCCCCCCACGGTGGGAGACCCAGTACTTC. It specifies CASSVGPPRWETQYF.

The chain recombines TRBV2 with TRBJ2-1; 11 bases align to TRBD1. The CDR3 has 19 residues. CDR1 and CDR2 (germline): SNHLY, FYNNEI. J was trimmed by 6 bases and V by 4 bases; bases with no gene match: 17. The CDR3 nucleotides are TGTGCCAGCAGTGGGCCCCCTTCCTCCGGGACAGGGGGGTTCAATGAGCAGTTCTTC. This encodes CASSGPPSSGTGGFNEQFF.

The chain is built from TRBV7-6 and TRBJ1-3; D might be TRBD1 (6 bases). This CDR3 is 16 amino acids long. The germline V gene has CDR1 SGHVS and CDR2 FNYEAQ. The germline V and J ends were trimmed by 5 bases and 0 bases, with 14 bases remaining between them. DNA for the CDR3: TGTGCCAGCAGCGTGGGACATACAACCTCTGGAAACACCATATATTTT. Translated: CASSVGHTTSGNTIYF.

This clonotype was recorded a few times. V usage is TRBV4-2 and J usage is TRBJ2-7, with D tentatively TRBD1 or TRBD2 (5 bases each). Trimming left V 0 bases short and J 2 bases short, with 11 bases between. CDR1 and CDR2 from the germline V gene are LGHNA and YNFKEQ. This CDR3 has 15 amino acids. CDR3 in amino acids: CASSQDFRGTYEQYF. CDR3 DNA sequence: TGTGCCAGCAGCCAAGATTTCCGGGGCACCTACGAGCAGTACTTC.

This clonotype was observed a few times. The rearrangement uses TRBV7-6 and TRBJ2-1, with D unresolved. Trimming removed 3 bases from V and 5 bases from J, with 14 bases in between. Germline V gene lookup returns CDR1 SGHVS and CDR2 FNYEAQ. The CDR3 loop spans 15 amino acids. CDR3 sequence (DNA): TGTGCCAGCAGCTTGGGCCCTACAACCCACAATGAGCAGTTCTTC. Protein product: CASSLGPTTHNEQFF.

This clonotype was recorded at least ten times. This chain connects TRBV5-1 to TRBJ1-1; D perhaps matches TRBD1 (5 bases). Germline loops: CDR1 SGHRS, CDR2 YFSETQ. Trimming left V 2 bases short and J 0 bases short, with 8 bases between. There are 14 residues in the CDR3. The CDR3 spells CASSFGDLNTEAFF. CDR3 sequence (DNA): TGCGCCAGCAGCTTCGGGGACCTGAACACTGAAGCTTTCTTT. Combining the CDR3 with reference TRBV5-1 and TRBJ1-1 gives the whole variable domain KAGVTQTPRYLIKTRGQQVTLSCSPISGHRSVSWYQQTPGQGLQFLFEYFSETQRNKGNFPGRFSGRQFSNSRSEMNVSTLELGDSALYLCASSFGDLNTEAFFGQGTRLTVV.